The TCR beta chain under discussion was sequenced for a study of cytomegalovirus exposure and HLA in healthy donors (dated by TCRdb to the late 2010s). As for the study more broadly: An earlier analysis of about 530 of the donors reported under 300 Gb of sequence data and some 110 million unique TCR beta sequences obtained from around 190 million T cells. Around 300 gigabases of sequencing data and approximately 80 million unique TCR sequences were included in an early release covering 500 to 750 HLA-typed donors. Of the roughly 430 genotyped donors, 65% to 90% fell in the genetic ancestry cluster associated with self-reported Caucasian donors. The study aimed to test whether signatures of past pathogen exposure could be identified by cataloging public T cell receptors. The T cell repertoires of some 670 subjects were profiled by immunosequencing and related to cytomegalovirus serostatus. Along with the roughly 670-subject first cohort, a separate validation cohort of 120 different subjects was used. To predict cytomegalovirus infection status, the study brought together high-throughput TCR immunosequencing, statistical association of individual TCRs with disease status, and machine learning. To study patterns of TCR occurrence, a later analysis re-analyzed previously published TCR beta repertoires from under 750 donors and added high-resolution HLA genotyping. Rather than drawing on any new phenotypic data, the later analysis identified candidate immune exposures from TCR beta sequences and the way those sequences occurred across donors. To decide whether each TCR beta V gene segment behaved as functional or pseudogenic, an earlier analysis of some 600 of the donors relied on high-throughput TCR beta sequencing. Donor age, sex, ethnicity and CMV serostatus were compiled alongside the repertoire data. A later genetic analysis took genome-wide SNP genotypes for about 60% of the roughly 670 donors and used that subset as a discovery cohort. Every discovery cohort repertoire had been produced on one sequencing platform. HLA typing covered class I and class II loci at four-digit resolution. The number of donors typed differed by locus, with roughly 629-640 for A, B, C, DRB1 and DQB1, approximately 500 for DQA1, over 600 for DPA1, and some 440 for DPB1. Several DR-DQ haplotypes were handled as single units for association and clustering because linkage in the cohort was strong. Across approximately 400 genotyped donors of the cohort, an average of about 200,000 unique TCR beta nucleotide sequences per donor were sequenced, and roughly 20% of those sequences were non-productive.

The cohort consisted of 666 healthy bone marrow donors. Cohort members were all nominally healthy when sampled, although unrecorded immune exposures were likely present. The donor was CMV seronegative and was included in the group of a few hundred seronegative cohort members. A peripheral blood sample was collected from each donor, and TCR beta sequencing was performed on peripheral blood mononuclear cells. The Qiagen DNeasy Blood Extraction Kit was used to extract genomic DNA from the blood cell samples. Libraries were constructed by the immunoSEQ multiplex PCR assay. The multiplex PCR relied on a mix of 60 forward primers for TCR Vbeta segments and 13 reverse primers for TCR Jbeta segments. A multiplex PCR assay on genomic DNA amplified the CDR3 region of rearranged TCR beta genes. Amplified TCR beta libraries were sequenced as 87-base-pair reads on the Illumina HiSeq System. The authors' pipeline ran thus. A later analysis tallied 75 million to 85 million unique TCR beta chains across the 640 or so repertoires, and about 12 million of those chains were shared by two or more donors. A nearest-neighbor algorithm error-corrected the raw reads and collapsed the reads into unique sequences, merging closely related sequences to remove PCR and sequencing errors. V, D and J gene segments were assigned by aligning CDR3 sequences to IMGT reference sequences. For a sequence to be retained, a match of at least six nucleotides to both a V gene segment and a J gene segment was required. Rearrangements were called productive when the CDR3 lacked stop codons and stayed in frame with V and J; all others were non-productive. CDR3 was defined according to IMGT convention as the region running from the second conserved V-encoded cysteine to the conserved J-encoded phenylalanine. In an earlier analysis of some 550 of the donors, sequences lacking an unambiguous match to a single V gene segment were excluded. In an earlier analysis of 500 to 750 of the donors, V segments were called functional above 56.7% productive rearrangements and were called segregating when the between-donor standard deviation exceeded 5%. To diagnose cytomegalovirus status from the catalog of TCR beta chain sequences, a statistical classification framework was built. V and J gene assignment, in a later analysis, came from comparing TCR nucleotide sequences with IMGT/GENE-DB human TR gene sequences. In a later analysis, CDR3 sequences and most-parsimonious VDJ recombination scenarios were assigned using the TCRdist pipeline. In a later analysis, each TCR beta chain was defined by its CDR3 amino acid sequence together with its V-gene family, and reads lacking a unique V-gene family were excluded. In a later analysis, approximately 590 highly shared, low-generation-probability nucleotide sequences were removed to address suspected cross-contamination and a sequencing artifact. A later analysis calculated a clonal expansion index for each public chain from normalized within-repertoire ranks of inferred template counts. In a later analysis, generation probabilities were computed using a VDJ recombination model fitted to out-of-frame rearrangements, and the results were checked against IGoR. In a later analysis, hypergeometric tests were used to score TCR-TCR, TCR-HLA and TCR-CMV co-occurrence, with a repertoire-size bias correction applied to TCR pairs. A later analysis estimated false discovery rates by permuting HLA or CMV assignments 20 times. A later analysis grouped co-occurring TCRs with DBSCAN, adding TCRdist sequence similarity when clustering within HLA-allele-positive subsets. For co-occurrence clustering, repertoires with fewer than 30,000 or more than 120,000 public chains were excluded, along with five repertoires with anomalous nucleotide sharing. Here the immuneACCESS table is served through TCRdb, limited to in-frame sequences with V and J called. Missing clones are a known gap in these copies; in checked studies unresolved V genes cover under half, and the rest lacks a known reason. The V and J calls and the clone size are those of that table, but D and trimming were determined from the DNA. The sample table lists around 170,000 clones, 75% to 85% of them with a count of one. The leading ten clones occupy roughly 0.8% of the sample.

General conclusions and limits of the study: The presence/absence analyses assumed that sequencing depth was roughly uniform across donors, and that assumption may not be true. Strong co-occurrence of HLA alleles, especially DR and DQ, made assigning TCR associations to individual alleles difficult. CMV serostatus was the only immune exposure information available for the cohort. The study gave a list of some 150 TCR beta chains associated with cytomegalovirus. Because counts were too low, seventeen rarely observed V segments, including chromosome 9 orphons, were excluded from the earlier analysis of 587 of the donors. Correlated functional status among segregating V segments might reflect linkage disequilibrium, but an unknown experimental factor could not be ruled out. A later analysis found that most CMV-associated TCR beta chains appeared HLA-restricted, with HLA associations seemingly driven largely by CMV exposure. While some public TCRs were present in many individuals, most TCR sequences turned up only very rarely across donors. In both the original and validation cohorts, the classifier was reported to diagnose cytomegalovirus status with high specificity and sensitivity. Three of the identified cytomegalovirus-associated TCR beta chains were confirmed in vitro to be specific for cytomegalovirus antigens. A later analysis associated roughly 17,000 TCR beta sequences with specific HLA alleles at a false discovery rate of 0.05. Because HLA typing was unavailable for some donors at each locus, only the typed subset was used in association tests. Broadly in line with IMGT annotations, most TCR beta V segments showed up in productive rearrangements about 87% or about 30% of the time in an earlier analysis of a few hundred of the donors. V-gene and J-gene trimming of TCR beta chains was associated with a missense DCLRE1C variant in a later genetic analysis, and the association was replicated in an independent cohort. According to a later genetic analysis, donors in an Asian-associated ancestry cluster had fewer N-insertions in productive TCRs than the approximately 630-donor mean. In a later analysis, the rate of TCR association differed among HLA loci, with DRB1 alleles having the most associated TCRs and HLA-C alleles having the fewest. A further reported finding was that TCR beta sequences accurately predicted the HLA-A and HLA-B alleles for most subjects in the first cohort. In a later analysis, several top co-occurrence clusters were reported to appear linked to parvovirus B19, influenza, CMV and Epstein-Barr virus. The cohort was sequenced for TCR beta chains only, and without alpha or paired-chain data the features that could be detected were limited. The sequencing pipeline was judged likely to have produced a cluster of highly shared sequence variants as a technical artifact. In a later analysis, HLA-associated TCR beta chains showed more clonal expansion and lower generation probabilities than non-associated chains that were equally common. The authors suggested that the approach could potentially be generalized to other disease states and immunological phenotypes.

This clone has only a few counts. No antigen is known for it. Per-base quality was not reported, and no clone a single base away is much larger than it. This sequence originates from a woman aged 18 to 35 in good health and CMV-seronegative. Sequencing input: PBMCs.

The CDR3 here reads CASRGTDNLYGYTF. The base sequence is TGTGCCAGCAGAGGGACAGACAATCTCTATGGCTACACCTTC. The V and J genes are TRBV27 and TRBJ1-2, and 7 bases in between align with TRBD1. CDR1 is given as MNHEY and CDR2 as SMNVEV, both from the germline V gene (reference sequence). V loses 6 bases at its end and J loses 4 bases; junction bases beyond the gene matches: 8. The CDR3 contains 14 residues, cysteine and phenylalanine counted. Just CDR3 DNA is preserved here, 42 bases in frame from base 1.